The 27 T cell receptor beta chains in this list originate from one sample, sequenced in a study of T cells after yellow fever vaccination. One entry per CDR3 protein results from TCRdb running MiXCR on the 5' RACE reads. The table lists some 400,000 distinct CDR3 sequences, around 6.5% of them singletons, with approximately 16% in the top ten. Sequenced here: PBMCs, sampled 5 days after the yellow fever booster vaccination. These TCRs come from a man in his thirties or forties who received the YFV17D yellow fever vaccine.

This clonotype showed up many times. V is TRBV29-1 and J is TRBJ2-1, with D maybe TRBD2 (6 bases). The CDR3 consists of 12 residues. Per germline, CDR1 SQVTM and CDR2 ANQGSEA. Trimming took 6 bases from V and 3 from J, leaving 9 bases between them. The CDR3 loop is CSVRLDYNEQFF. The CDR3 DNA reads as TGCAGCGTACGACTAGACTACAATGAGCAGTTCTTC.

This clonotype was observed a handful of times. This rearrangement joins TRBV7-2 to TRBJ1-3; D ambiguous. The V gene's germline CDR1 is SGHTA and CDR2 FQGNSA. The CDR3 runs 17 residues. Trimming took off 1 base at V and 2 bases at J, with 15 bases between the two ends. CDR3 sequence: CASSLVTAEMTGNTIYF. The CDR3 DNA follows: TGTGCCAGCAGCTTAGTCACAGCGGAGATGACTGGAAACACCATATATTTT.

This clonotype was seen a single time. The gene calls are TRBV12-3 or TRBV12-4 and TRBJ2-2; TRBD2 is a possible D gene (6 bases). The V end was cut by 7 bases, the J end by 5 bases, with 17 bases between. The CDR3 is made up of 15 amino acids. DNA of the CDR3: TGTGCCAGCACCTCGCTGAGGGCGGGAACCGGGGAGCTGTTTTTT. Amino acids: CASTSLRAGTGELFF.

This clonotype was seen ten or more times. CDR3 in amino acids: CASSLEVAPELFF. The CDR3 DNA is TGCGCCAGCAGCTTGGAAGTCGCACCGGAGCTGTTTTTT. The rearrangement uses TRBV5-1 and TRBJ2-2; D not certain. The CDR3 is made up of 13 amino acids. Germline loops: CDR1 SGHRS, CDR2 YFSETQ. Deletions cut 0 bases from V and 10 bases from J, with 10 bases between.

V is TRBV19 and J is TRBJ2-5, with TRBD2 matching over 12 bases. The CDR3 consists of 15 residues. Trimming took 6 bases from V and 4 from J; bases not matched to a gene: 6. Germline V gene sequence: CDR1 LNHDA, CDR2 SQIVND (reference sequence). The CDR3 region has the DNA TGTGCCAGTAGCAGACTAGCGGGAGAGCGAGAGACCCAGTACTTC. It encodes CASSRLAGERETQYF.

This clonotype was recorded a few times. The chain joins TRBV20-1 to TRBJ2-7; D possibly corresponds to TRBD2 (6 bases). Germline-derived CDR1 and CDR2 are DFQATT and SNEGSKA (reference sequence). CDR3 length: 15 amino acids. V was cut by 5 bases and J by 0 bases, with 17 bases left in between. This CDR3 is CSALPGRELSYEQYF. The CDR3 DNA reads as TGCAGTGCTTTGCCGGGGCGGGAACTCTCCTACGAGCAGTACTTC.

This clonotype was counted many times. The chain carries TRBV7-8 and TRBJ2-6, with 10 bases lining up with TRBD2. The CDR3 covers 18 residues. Looked up from germline, CDR1 is SGHVS and CDR2 is FQNEAQ. The J segment lost 3 bases and the V segment lost 1 base, leaving 6 bases of the junction unmatched. This chain's CDR3 is CASSLGLAGAFGANVLTF. The DNA of the CDR3 is TGTGCCAGCAGCTTAGGGCTAGCGGGAGCGTTTGGGGCCAACGTCCTGACTTTC.

The sample holds many counts of this clonotype. The rearrangement uses TRBV7-2 and TRBJ2-3; D gene uncertain. Trimming removed 2 bases from V and 0 bases from J, with 9 bases in between. The germline gives CDR1 SGHTA, CDR2 FQGNSA. This CDR3 comprises 15 residues. The CDR3 region is CASSLFSTSTDTQYF. CDR3 sequence (DNA): TGTGCCAGCAGCTTATTCTCCACTAGCACAGATACGCAGTATTTT.

The J gene is TRBJ1-5, the V gene TRBV6-2 or TRBV6-3; a possible D gene is TRBD1 (6 bases). The CDR3 contains 15 residues. The germline V and J ends were trimmed by 2 bases and 7 bases, with 15 bases remaining between them. Germline CDR1 is MNHEY and CDR2 is SVGEGT. The CDR3 reads CASSYTGHPTQPQHF. In DNA, the CDR3 is TGTGCCAGCAGTTACACGGGACATCCCACCCAGCCCCAGCATTTT.

Regarding this clonotype: An end of the junction does not agree with germline; a read error may underlie this. The chain is built from TRBV7-7 and TRBJ2-1; no definite D call. CDR1 is SSHAT, CDR2 FNYEAQ, per germline (reference sequence). This CDR3 has 15 residues. The chain's CDR3 is CASSPRPSSYNEQFF. DNA for the CDR3: TGTGCTAGCAGCCCCCGCCCCAGCTCCTACAATGAGCAGTTCTTC.

This clonotype has at least ten counts. This chain connects TRBV29-1 to TRBJ2-7; TRBD2 aligns across 13 bases. Germline-derived CDR1 and CDR2 are SQVTM and ANQGSEA. V lost 8 bases to trimming and J lost 11 bases; unmatched junction nucleotides: 12. There are 13 residues in the CDR3. DNA for the CDR3: TGCAGCACCAGACTAGCGGGAGGTCCCTTTGAGTACTTC. Residues: CSTRLAGGPFEYF.

This chain joins TRBV5-1 and TRBJ2-1; 14 positions match TRBD2. J gave up 6 bases and V 1 base, and 3 bases lay outside the gene matches. CDR1 and CDR2 (germline): SGHRS, YFSETQ. This CDR3 is 16 amino acids long. CDR3 DNA: TGCGCCAGCAGCTTGCAGGGACTAGCGGGAGCCAATGAGCAGTTCTTC. Translating it yields CASSLQGLAGANEQFF.

This clonotype was recorded many times. The chain employs TRBV7-2 and TRBJ2-1; 11 bases match TRBD2. Unmatched junction bases numbered 14, after V lost 0 bases and J lost 1 base. CDR1 SGHTA and CDR2 FQGNSA come from the germline V gene. This CDR3 is 21 amino acids long. The CDR3: CASSLALLAGGAEGSYNEQFF. In DNA, the CDR3 is TGTGCCAGCAGCTTAGCGCTTCTAGCGGGAGGTGCAGAGGGGTCCTACAATGAGCAGTTCTTC.

The chain links TRBV20-1 to TRBJ2-7, with 7 bases matching TRBD1. The CDR3 is 14 amino acids. The V and J ends lost 7 bases and 4 bases, in that order; junction bases with no gene match: 13. CDR1 is DFQATT and CDR2 is SNEGSKA in the germline V gene (reference sequence). CDR3: CSGKKGAGRYEQYF. For the CDR3, the DNA is TGCAGTGGCAAGAAGGGGGCTGGTCGTTACGAGCAGTACTTC.

This clonotype was counted at least ten times. The chain is built from TRBV7-2 and TRBJ2-5; D is perhaps TRBD2 (5 bases). V lost 4 bases, J lost 1 base, and 13 bases lay in between. This CDR3 region has 15 residues. Germline V gene sequence: CDR1 SGHTA, CDR2 FQGNSA. CDR3 DNA: TGTGCCAGCAGCTCGAGGGCCTCTAGCCAAGAGACCCAGTACTTC. Its protein is CASSSRASSQETQYF.

This clonotype has ten or more counts. The chain links TRBV20-1 to TRBJ2-7; 7 nucleotides agree with TRBD1. The V gene's germline CDR1 is DFQATT and CDR2 SNEGSKA (reference sequence). This CDR3 spans 14 amino acids. V shed 0 bases, J shed 5 bases, and the junction held 7 bases outside the gene matches. The CDR3 is CSARDLDRVDEQYF. The CDR3 DNA reads TGCAGTGCTAGAGATTTAGACAGGGTAGACGAGCAGTACTTC.

This clonotype was seen repeatedly, ten times or more. This chain uses TRBV29-1 with TRBJ2-3; the match to TRBD1 covers 9 bases. The germline CDR1 and CDR2 sequences are SQVTM and ANQGSEA. The CDR3 is 14 amino acids. V trimming: 4 bases; J trimming: 1 base; junction bases outside the gene matches: 3. The CDR3 bases are TGCAGCGTTGGACGGACAGGGGGCACAGATACGCAGTATTTT. This translates into CSVGRTGGTDTQYF.

This clonotype was recorded many times. The V and J genes are TRBV4-3 and TRBJ2-1; the match to TRBD2 covers 8 bases. The trim removed 4 bases at V and 0 bases at J, leaving 14 bases unmatched. The germline gives CDR1 LGHNA, CDR2 YSLEER. There are 19 residues in the CDR3. The CDR3, as DNA: TGCGCCAGCAGCCCTCAGACTAGCGCGCGGAGCAGCTCCTACAATGAGCAGTTCTTC. Protein: CASSPQTSARSSSYNEQFF.

This chain joins TRBV5-1 and TRBJ1-2; possibly TRBD1 for D (6 bases). The CDR3 has 13 residues. The V and J ends lost 4 bases and 8 bases respectively, with 15 bases between them. CDR1 and CDR2 from the germline V gene are SGHRS and YFSETQ. The CDR3 is CASSPNEGGGYTF. The CDR3, as DNA: TGCGCCAGCAGCCCAAATGAGGGGGGCGGCTACACCTTC.

Remarks on this clonotype: A much more abundant neighbour one base away suggests this may be a read error. Likely a read error: the CDR3 ends without its conserved phenylalanine or tryptophan. The chain recombines TRBV27 with TRBJ2-7; TRBD1 aligns across 7 bases. V lost 5 bases and J lost 2; bases outside the gene matches: 12. This CDR3 has 16 amino acids. CDR1 is MNHEY, CDR2 SMNVEV, per germline (reference sequence). CDR3 coding DNA: TGTGCCAGCAGTCCAGCCGGGACAGCAAGAACCTACGAGCAGTACTCC. Translation: CASSPAGTARTYEQYS.

This clonotype appeared many times. The chain uses TRBV4-3 and TRBJ2-5; 13 bases agree with TRBD2. The trim removed 0 bases at V and 2 bases at J, leaving 3 bases unmatched. Germline CDR1 is LGHNA and CDR2 is YSLEER. CDR3 length: 17 amino acids. CDR3 sequence reads: CASSQDRTSGSQETQYF. CDR3 nucleotide sequence: TGCGCCAGCAGCCAAGACCGGACTAGCGGGAGTCAAGAGACCCAGTACTTC.

This clonotype was picked up many times. V and J are TRBV6-2 or TRBV6-3 and TRBJ2-1; perhaps TRBD2 as D (5 bases). The V gene lost 6 bases and the J gene lost 6 bases, with 12 bases spanning the gap. CDR3 size: 13 residues. Germline V CDR1 and CDR2: MNHEY, SVGEGT. This CDR3 reads CASRLEPPNEQFF. CDR3 coding DNA: TGTGCCAGCAGACTAGAACCCCCCAATGAGCAGTTCTTC.

This clonotype was counted only a few times. V is TRBV29-1 and J is TRBJ2-1, with a possible D match to TRBD1 (6 bases). CDR3 length equals 14 residues. The V gene lost 1 base and the J gene lost 7 bases, with 14 bases spanning the gap. Per the germline V gene, CDR1 is SQVTM and CDR2 is ANQGSEA. CDR3 in DNA: TGCAGCGTTGAAGCTTTAGGGGGTTGGAATGAGCAGTTCTTC. Protein sequence: CSVEALGGWNEQFF.

This clonotype was counted many times. The chain has TRBV28 and TRBJ2-6; TRBD1 might be the D (6 bases). CDR3 length: 15 residues. V was clipped by 3 bases and J by 7 bases, with 13 bases between them. CDR1 MDHEN and CDR2 SYDVKM come from the germline V gene. The CDR3: CASSFEGVGANVLTF. Here the CDR3 DNA reads TGTGCCAGCAGTTTTGAGGGGGTTGGAGCCAACGTCCTGACTTTC.

The gene calls are TRBV20-1 and TRBJ2-3; D remains ambiguous. CDR3 size: 13 residues. V was clipped by 6 bases and J by 3 bases, with 13 bases between them. The germline CDR1 and CDR2 sequences are DFQATT and SNEGSKA (reference sequence). The CDR3 bases are TGCAGTGCCACTGGGGTGGGGACAGATACGCAGTATTTT. Its protein product is CSATGVGTDTQYF.

Ten or more counts support this clonotype. This chain connects TRBV11-2 to TRBJ2-5; no reliable D call. V dropped 2 bases and J dropped 5 bases, with 12 bases sitting between them. The germline V gene has CDR1 SGHAT and CDR2 FQNNGV. CDR3 length: 14 amino acids. CDR3 residues: CASSLNTPFETQYF. The CDR3 DNA reads TGTGCCAGCAGCTTAAATACGCCTTTTGAGACCCAGTACTTC.

The V and J genes are TRBV20-1 and TRBJ2-7, with D uncertain. The germline V and J ends were trimmed by 1 base and 0 bases, with 7 bases remaining between them. The CDR3 loop spans 13 amino acids. In germline, CDR1 is DFQATT, CDR2 SNEGSKA (reference sequence). The DNA for the CDR3 is TGCAGTGCTAGAGTTCCGGGCTCCTACGAGCAGTACTTC. It encodes CSARVPGSYEQYF.